Sequencing of this T cell receptor beta chain was carried out in a study of blood T cells in healthy people across ages. There are 15 residues in the CDR3. Germline V gives CDR1 SGHAT, CDR2 FQNNGV. With a J-beta primer mix and a sample-barcoded 5' primer, a second PCR ran 7 to 11 cycles. TCRdb re-derived calls from the 5' RACE reads in MiXCR, one entry per CDR3 protein. The sample holds 800,000 to 1,300,000 distinct CDR3 sequences; roughly 24% are singletons and the top ten take approximately 0.71%. This same sample was also taken into another study, of T cells of mothers and their children. This second study says: Mothers and children who were related shared slightly more overlap than unrelated pairs, but not significantly more.

The origin of this receptor is a girl between 2 and 10 years old in good health. V usage is TRBV11-2 and J usage is TRBJ2-5; 13 nucleotides agree with TRBD2. TRBJ2-1 explains the end of the DNA better; the J call may be wrong. The sequencing input was blood. CDR3: CASKPTSGRSNEQFF. CDR3 sequence (DNA): TGTGCCAGCAAGCCGACTAGCGGGAGGTCCAATGAGCAGTTCTTC.